This paragraph reports one T cell receptor beta chain. The data were taken from a study of cytomegalovirus exposure and HLA in healthy donors. CDR3 size: 13 residues. Germline V CDR1 and CDR2: SQVTM, ANQGSEA. With 60 Vbeta and 13 Jbeta primers, the PCR was carried out. Sequencing used immunoSEQ multiplex PCR; TCRdb keeps in-frame clones, though not all of them. The sample contains around 170,000 clones, about 80% of which appear only once. This chain joins TRBV29-1 and TRBJ2-5; a weak D match, TRBD2 (5 bases). The J call may be in error: the DNA end matches TRBJ2-7 better. Input material: PBMCs. This sequence was found in a man younger than 35 in good health and CMV-seronegative. The DNA of the CDR3 is TGCAGCGTTGCTCCGGACTTCCCCTACGAGCAGTACTTC. It translates to CSVAPDFPYEQYF.